The next 3 T cell receptor beta chains were all read from a single sample in a study of T-cell reconstitution after alpha-beta-depleted transplantation in children. Unique molecular identifiers were used in preparing the TCRbeta library. Using its own MiXCR run on the PCR reads, TCRdb lists one record per CDR3 protein. The table has roughly 70,000 distinct CDR3 sequences, roughly 4.4% seen once; the top ten hold 18%. Specimen: PBMCs, mostly from graft donor cells, collected 180 days after TCRalphabeta/CD19-depleted stem cell transplant. The receptors were gathered from a boy less than two years old who had a stem cell transplant for acute myeloid leukemia, so the T cells may come from the graft donor.

This clonotype occurred many times. The chain employs TRBV20-1 and TRBJ2-1; the match to TRBD2 covers 14 bases. The CDR3 runs to 15 residues. Germline CDR1 is DFQATT and CDR2 is SNEGSKA (reference sequence). V lost 5 bases and J lost 4; bases outside the gene matches: 4. The CDR3 nucleotides are TGCAGTGCTTGGACTAGCGGGGGGATATACAATGAGCAGTTCTTC. Translating gives CSAWTSGGIYNEQFF.

This clonotype has ten or more counts. V gene TRBV7-9 combines with J gene TRBJ2-5; 8 bases match TRBD1. CDR3 length: 15 amino acids. Germline V gene sequence: CDR1 SEHNR, CDR2 FQNEAQ (reference sequence). J gave up 0 bases and V 5 bases, and 5 bases lay outside the gene matches. Here the CDR3 reads CASSLTGAYQETQYF. CDR3 coding DNA: TGTGCCAGCAGCCTGACAGGGGCCTACCAAGAGACCCAGTACTTC. Complete variable domain (other parts from reference TRBV7-9 and TRBJ2-5): DTGVSQNPRHKITKRGQNVTFRCDPISEHNRLYWYRQTLGQGPEFLTYFQNEAQLEKSRLLSDRFSAERPKGSFSTLEIQRTEQGDSAMYLCASSLTGAYQETQYFGPGTRLLVL.

The sample holds many counts of this clonotype. The chain carries TRBV7-9 and TRBJ2-5, with no clear D. Trimming took 5 bases from V and 5 from J, leaving 6 bases between them. The germline V gene encodes CDR1 SEHNR and CDR2 FQNEAQ (reference sequence). The CDR3 loop spans 11 amino acids. This chain's CDR3 is CASSPAETQYF. In nucleotides, the CDR3 is TGTGCCAGCAGCCCCGCCGAGACCCAGTACTTC.